This T cell receptor beta chain was obtained from a study of T-cell memory formation after mild COVID-19. CDR3 length: 15 amino acids. The germline V gene encodes CDR1 MNHEY and CDR2 SVGAGI. V was pared by 3 bases and J by 4 bases, with 7 bases of the junction left unmatched. TCRdb re-called the 5' RACE reads through MiXCR, storing one row per CDR3 protein. This sample has 200,000 to 250,000 distinct CDR3 sequences, with 27% found just once. This clonotype was seen more than once but under ten times. What it binds is unknown. Study conclusions and caveats: Proof of SARS-CoV-2 specificity was absent for the second-wave clones that crested on day 37. Several responding clones turned up in pre-infection memory, indicating that cross-reactive memory may have taken part.

This chain joins TRBV6-5 and TRBJ2-7, with 9 bases fitting TRBD1. This clonotype was obtained from an adult woman who had mild COVID-19 (a few samples of this study predate the infection). Cell type and time point are not known. Sequencing was carried out using PBMCs or a T cell subset sorted from them (not recorded which). The CDR3: CASSYWTGARYEQYF. The CDR3 DNA follows: TGTGCCAGCAGTTATTGGACAGGGGCTAGATACGAGCAGTACTTC.